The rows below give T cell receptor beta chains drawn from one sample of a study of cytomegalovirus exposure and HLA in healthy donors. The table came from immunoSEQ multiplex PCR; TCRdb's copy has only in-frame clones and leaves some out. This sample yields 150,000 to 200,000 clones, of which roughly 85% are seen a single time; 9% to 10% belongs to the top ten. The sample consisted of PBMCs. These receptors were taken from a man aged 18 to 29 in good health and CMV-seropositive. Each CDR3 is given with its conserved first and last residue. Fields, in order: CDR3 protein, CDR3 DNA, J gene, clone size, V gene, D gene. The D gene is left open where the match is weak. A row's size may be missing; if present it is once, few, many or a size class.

CDR3aa: CASSLNAGIYEQYF; CDR3nt: TGTGCCAGCAGCTTAAACGCGGGGATCTACGAGCAGTACTTC; j_gene: TRBJ2-7; abundance: -; v_gene: TRBV7-9; d_gene: -
CDR3aa: CASSTLEIVRGRGTEAFF; CDR3nt: TGTGCCAGTAGTACCCTCGAGATCGTCAGGGGTCGGGGCACTGAAGCTTTCTTT; j_gene: TRBJ1-1; abundance: -; v_gene: TRBV19; d_gene: -
CDR3aa: CACQGSNTEAFF; CDR3nt: TGTGCCTGCCAGGGCTCCAACACTGAAGCTTTCTTT; j_gene: TRBJ1-1; abundance: -; v_gene: TRBV10-3; d_gene: -
CDR3aa: CASSEGQGFFFEQYF; CDR3nt: TGTGCCAGCAGCGAGGGACAGGGTTTTTTTTTCGAGCAGTACTTC; j_gene: TRBJ2-7; abundance: -; v_gene: TRBV7-9; d_gene: TRBD1
CDR3aa: CASSLEGGNTGELFF; CDR3nt: TGTGCCAGCAGCTTAGAGGGGGGAAACACCGGGGAGCTGTTTTTT; j_gene: TRBJ2-2; abundance: -; v_gene: TRBV11-3; d_gene: -
CDR3aa: CASSYIRTGGGYGYTF; CDR3nt: TGTGCCAGCAGTTACATTCGGACAGGGGGTGGCTATGGCTACACCTTC; j_gene: TRBJ1-2; abundance: -; v_gene: TRBV6-5; d_gene: TRBD1
CDR3aa: CASSAATSSPYNEQFF; CDR3nt: TGTGCCAGCAGCGCAGCCACTAGCTCCCCTTACAATGAGCAGTTCTTC; j_gene: TRBJ2-1; abundance: -; v_gene: TRBV5-4; d_gene: -
CDR3aa: CASSQFYSAGVGNEQFF; CDR3nt: TGCGCCAGCAGCCAATTCTATTCTGCGGGAGTTGGCAATGAGCAGTTCTTC; j_gene: TRBJ2-1; abundance: -; v_gene: TRBV4-3; d_gene: TRBD2
CDR3aa: CASSLSGLGALNTEAFF; CDR3nt: TGCGCCAGCAGCCTTAGTGGTCTAGGGGCCCTGAACACTGAAGCTTTCTTT; j_gene: TRBJ1-1; abundance: -; v_gene: TRBV4-1; d_gene: -
CDR3aa: CASSLDYRGGANEQYF; CDR3nt: TGTGCCAGCAGCTTAGACTATAGGGGGGGGGCGAACGAGCAGTACTTC; j_gene: TRBJ2-7; abundance: -; v_gene: TRBV11-2; d_gene: -
CDR3aa: CASSQVASVKNIQYF; CDR3nt: TGCGCCAGCAGCCAAGTAGCCAGCGTCAAAAACATTCAGTACTTC; j_gene: TRBJ2-4; abundance: -; v_gene: TRBV4-1; d_gene: -
CDR3aa: CASSLLLLTDTQYF; CDR3nt: TGTGCCAGCAGCTTACTTCTTCTCACAGATACGCAGTATTTT; j_gene: TRBJ2-3; abundance: -; v_gene: TRBV7-9; d_gene: -
CDR3aa: CASSGGTSYEQYF; CDR3nt: TGTGCCAGCAGTGGGGGGACATCCTACGAGCAGTACTTC; j_gene: TRBJ2-7; abundance: -; v_gene: TRBV6-1; d_gene: -
CDR3aa: CASSQTQGLSEAFF; CDR3nt: TGTGCCAGCAGTCAGACTCAGGGTCTGTCTGAAGCTTTCTTT; j_gene: TRBJ1-1; abundance: -; v_gene: TRBV6-5; d_gene: -
CDR3aa: CASSLGPGAVANEKLFF; CDR3nt: TGCGCCAGCAGCCTCGGTCCGGGAGCAGTTGCTAATGAAAAACTGTTTTTT; j_gene: TRBJ1-4; abundance: -; v_gene: TRBV4-1; d_gene: -
CDR3aa: CASSEGGQRYEQYF; CDR3nt: TGTGCCAGCAGTGAAGGGGGCCAGCGCTACGAGCAGTACTTC; j_gene: TRBJ2-7; abundance: few; v_gene: TRBV6-1; d_gene: -
CDR3aa: CASSELQGNTEAFF; CDR3nt: TGCGCCAGCAGTGAGTTACAGGGGAACACTGAAGCTTTCTTT; j_gene: TRBJ1-1; abundance: -; v_gene: TRBV10-2; d_gene: -
CDR3aa: CASSSHLRQKYTEAFF; CDR3nt: TGTGCCAGCAGTTCCCATCTGAGACAGAAGTACACTGAAGCTTTCTTT; j_gene: TRBJ1-1; abundance: -; v_gene: TRBV27; d_gene: -
CDR3aa: CASCTGTDYNEQFF; CDR3nt: TGTGCCAGCTGTACCGGGACAGACTACAATGAGCAGTTCTTC; j_gene: TRBJ2-1; abundance: -; v_gene: TRBV6-5; d_gene: TRBD1
CDR3aa: CASSPPGTGGGGEQYF; CDR3nt: TGTGCCAGCAGCCCGCCTGGGACAGGGGGCGGAGGCGAGCAGTACTTC; j_gene: TRBJ2-7; abundance: -; v_gene: TRBV7-9; d_gene: TRBD1
CDR3aa: CASSQDGGQPSYEQYF; CDR3nt: TGTGCCAGCAGCCAAGATGGAGGACAGCCCTCCTACGAGCAGTACTTC; j_gene: TRBJ2-7; abundance: -; v_gene: TRBV4-2; d_gene: -
CDR3aa: CASSQDAGAETQYF; CDR3nt: TGTGCCAGCAGCCAAGATGCAGGGGCGGAGACCCAGTACTTC; j_gene: TRBJ2-5; abundance: -; v_gene: TRBV14; d_gene: -
CDR3aa: CASSFPSQETQYF; CDR3nt: TGTGCCAGCAGCTTCCCCTCCCAAGAGACCCAGTACTTC; j_gene: TRBJ2-5; abundance: -; v_gene: TRBV13; d_gene: -
CDR3aa: CASKESWGPGGGTF; CDR3nt: TGTGCCAGCAAGGAGTCGTGGGGGCCGGGTGGCGGCACCTTC; j_gene: TRBJ1-2; abundance: once; v_gene: TRBV6-5; d_gene: -
CDR3aa: CASRSTGVRSNYGYTF; CDR3nt: TGTGCCAGCAGATCAACAGGGGTCAGAAGTAACTATGGCTACACCTTC; j_gene: TRBJ1-2; abundance: -; v_gene: TRBV7-9; d_gene: TRBD1
CDR3aa: CASSQGGGAGETQYF; CDR3nt: TGTGCCAGCAGCCAAGGAGGGGGGGCCGGGGAGACCCAGTACTTC; j_gene: TRBJ2-5; abundance: -; v_gene: TRBV7-3; d_gene: -
CDR3aa: CASSQRPGYDYEQYF; CDR3nt: TGTGCCAGCAGTCAACGCCCCGGGTACGACTACGAGCAGTACTTC; j_gene: TRBJ2-7; abundance: -; v_gene: TRBV6-5; d_gene: -
CDR3aa: CASSSGAEAFF; CDR3nt: TGTGCCAGCAGCTCAGGGGCTGAAGCTTTCTTT; j_gene: TRBJ1-1; abundance: -; v_gene: TRBV2; d_gene: -